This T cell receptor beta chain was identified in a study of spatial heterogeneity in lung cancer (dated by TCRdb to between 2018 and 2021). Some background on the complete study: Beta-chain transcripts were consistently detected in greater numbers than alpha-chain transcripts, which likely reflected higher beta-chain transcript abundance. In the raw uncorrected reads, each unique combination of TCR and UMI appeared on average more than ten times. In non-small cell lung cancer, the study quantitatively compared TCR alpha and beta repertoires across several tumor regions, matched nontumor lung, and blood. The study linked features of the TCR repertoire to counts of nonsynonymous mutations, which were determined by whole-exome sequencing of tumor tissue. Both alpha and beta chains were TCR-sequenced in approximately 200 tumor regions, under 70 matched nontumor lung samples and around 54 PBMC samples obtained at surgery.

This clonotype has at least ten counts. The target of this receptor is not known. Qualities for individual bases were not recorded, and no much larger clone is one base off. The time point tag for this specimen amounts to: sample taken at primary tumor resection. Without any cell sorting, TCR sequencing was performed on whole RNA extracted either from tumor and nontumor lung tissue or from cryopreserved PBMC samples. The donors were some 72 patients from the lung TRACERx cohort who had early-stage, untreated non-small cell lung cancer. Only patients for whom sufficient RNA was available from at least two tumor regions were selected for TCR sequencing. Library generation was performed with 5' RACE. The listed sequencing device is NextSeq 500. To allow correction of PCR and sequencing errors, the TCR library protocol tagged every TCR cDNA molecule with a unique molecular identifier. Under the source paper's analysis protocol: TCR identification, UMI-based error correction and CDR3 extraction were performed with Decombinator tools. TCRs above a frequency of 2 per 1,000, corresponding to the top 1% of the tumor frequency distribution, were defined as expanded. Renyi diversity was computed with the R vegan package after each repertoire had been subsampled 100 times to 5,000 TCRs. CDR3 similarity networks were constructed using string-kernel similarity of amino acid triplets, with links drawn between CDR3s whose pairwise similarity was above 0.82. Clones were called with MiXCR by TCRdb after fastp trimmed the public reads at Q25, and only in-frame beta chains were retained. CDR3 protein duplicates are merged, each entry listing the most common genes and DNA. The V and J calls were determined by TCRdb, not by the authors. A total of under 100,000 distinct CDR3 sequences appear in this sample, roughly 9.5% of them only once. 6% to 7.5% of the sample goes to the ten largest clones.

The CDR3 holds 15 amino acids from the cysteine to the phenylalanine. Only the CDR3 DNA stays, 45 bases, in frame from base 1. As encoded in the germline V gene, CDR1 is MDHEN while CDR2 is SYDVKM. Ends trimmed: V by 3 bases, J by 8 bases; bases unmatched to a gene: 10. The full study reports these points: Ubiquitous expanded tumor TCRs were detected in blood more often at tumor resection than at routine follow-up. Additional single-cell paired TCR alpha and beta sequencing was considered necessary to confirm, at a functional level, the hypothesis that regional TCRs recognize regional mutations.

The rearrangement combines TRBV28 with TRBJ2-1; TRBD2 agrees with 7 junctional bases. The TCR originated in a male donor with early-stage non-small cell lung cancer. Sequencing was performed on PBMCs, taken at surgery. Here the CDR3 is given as CASSLGGSQFYEQFF. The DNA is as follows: TGTGCCAGCAGTTTGGGAGGGAGCCAGTTTTATGAGCAGTTCTTC.